This T cell receptor (beta chain) was identified in a study of cytomegalovirus exposure and HLA in healthy donors. Study outcomes and limitations: A further, later analysis showed that HLA-associated TCR beta chains (compared with equally common others) were more clonally expanded.

With respect to this clone: Its antigen is unidentified.

The PCR employed 60 Vbeta primers together with 13 Jbeta primers. Assay: immunoSEQ multiplex PCR; the TCRdb copy retains only in-frame clones and omits some. Its table records roughly 82,000 clones. V dropped 1 base and J dropped 5 bases, with 20 bases sitting between them. The CDR3 is 17 amino acids. CDR1 is LGHNA, CDR2 YSLEER, per germline. This receptor was obtained from an older woman in good health and CMV-seronegative. The rearrangement joins TRBV4-3 to TRBJ1-1; a weak D match, TRBD1 (6 bases). The sequencing sample was made of PBMCs. CDR3 sequence: CASSQVPQGQRVTEAFF. CDR3 DNA sequence: TGCGCCAGCAGCCAAGTCCCGCAGGGGCAAAGAGTGACTGAAGCTTTCTTT.